What follows are 11 T cell receptor beta chains derived from one specimen sequenced in a study of T cell responses to AZD1222 COVID-19 vaccine. Profiled with immunoSEQ multiplex PCR; TCRdb holds only in-frame clones, not every one. This table holds some 95,000 clones, around 87% found once. The sample here was peripheral blood, taken 28 days after the second AZD1222 dose. All receptors derive from an adult who received the AZD1222 COVID-19 vaccine.

The chain carries TRBV19 and TRBJ1-1, with D perhaps TRBD1 (5 bases). The germline V gene encodes CDR1 LNHDA and CDR2 SQIVND (reference sequence). This CDR3 has 12 amino acids. V gave up 0 bases and J gave up 11 bases, with 10 bases separating them. The CDR3 reads CASSIEGGEAFF. The CDR3 nucleotides read TGTGCCAGTAGTATAGAAGGAGGGGAGGCTTTCTTT.

This clone was seen once. The V and J genes are TRBV5-1 and TRBJ2-7; 10 nucleotides agree with TRBD1. V trimming: 3 bases; J trimming: 4 bases; junction bases outside the gene matches: 10. The CDR3 sequence is 16 residues long. Looked up from germline, CDR1 is SGHRS and CDR2 is YFSETQ. The CDR3, as DNA: TGCGCCAGCAGCTACGAACCGACAGGGGGCCTATACGAGCAGTACTTC. Residues: CASSYEPTGGLYEQYF.

This chain links TRBV29-1 with TRBJ2-3; 7 nucleotides align to TRBD2. J was trimmed by 3 bases and V by 6 bases; bases with no gene match: 12. Per the germline V gene, CDR1 is SQVTM and CDR2 is ANQGSEA. The CDR3 length is 15 residues. In nucleotides, the CDR3 is TGCAGCGTCATATCCGGGACTACATCTACAGATACGCAGTATTTT. Residues: CSVISGTTSTDTQYF.

This clone occurred once. This chain connects TRBV19 to TRBJ2-2, with D unresolved. This CDR3 is 13 amino acids long. Germline assignment: CDR1 LNHDA and CDR2 SQIVND (reference sequence). V shed 7 bases and J shed 1 base, with 7 bases lying between them. Here the CDR3 DNA reads TGTGCCAGTACCACCGGGAACACCGGGGAGCTGTTTTTT. Its translation: CASTTGNTGELFF.

This clone turned up a few times. DNA for the CDR3: TGTGCCAGTTTTTCCCCCGCGTGGGGGTCGCTCACTGAAGCTTTCTTT. Amino acids: CASFSPAWGSLTEAFF. This rearrangement joins TRBV19 to TRBJ1-1; a weak D match, TRBD1 (5 bases). Germline V gene lookup returns CDR1 LNHDA and CDR2 SQIVND (reference sequence). The CDR3 consists of 16 residues. V lost 8 bases and J lost 4, with 23 bases in between. Complete variable domain (other parts from reference TRBV19 and TRBJ1-1): DGGITQSPKYLFRKEGQNVTLSCEQNLNHDAMYWYRQDPGQGLRLIYYSQIVNDFQKGDIAEGYSVSREKKESFPLTVTSAQKNPTAFYLCASFSPAWGSLTEAFFGQGTRLTVV.

The V gene is TRBV30, the J gene TRBJ1-1; D is ambiguous. Germline V gives CDR1 GTSNPN, CDR2 SVGIG (reference sequence). V was cut by 5 bases and J by 0 bases, with 4 bases left in between. This CDR3 has 11 residues. The CDR3 sequence is CAWGMNTEAFF. CDR3 DNA sequence: TGTGCCTGGGGTATGAACACTGAAGCTTTCTTT.

V and J are TRBV29-1 and TRBJ1-1; 8 bases agree with TRBD1. CDR1 and CDR2 from the germline V gene are SQVTM and ANQGSEA. Germline trimming cut 3 bases from V and 5 bases from J; bases unmatched to any gene: 8. CDR3 size: 14 residues. Here the CDR3 DNA reads TGCAGCGTTGAGGTGCAGGGGGCGGGAACTGAAGCTTTCTTT. It codes for CSVEVQGAGTEAFF.

The chain couples TRBV6-5 to TRBJ2-3, with D possibly matching TRBD1 (5 bases). V was clipped by 7 bases and J by 4 bases, with 9 bases between them. The CDR3 loop spans 12 amino acids. Per germline, CDR1 MNHEY and CDR2 SVGAGI. The CDR3, as DNA: TGTGCCAGCACCACAGGACCAGATACGCAGTATTTT. Translating gives CASTTGPDTQYF.

V is TRBV7-9 and J is TRBJ1-4; D is possibly TRBD1 (6 bases). V lost 3 bases, J lost 5 bases, and 13 bases lay in between. Looked up from germline, CDR1 is SEHNR and CDR2 is FQNEAQ (reference sequence). CDR3 length: 15 amino acids. The CDR3 reads CASSLATGSNEKLFF. CDR3 DNA: TGTGCCAGCAGCTTGGCGACAGGAAGCAATGAAAAACTGTTTTTT.

In this sample, this clone turned up once. The rearrangement joins TRBV30 to TRBJ1-2; D not resolved. This CDR3 comprises 15 residues. The ends were cut back, 0 bases at V and 2 bases at J, with 13 bases in the middle. The germline V gene encodes CDR1 GTSNPN and CDR2 SVGIG (reference sequence). CDR3: CAWSVSGLGNYGYTF. The CDR3 nucleotides are TGTGCCTGGAGTGTATCAGGCTTAGGGAACTATGGCTACACCTTC.

The chain is built from TRBV4-3 and TRBJ2-7; TRBD2 matches at 13 bases. V shed 0 bases, J shed 7 bases, and the junction held 3 bases outside the gene matches. The CDR3 sequence is 15 residues long. Germline V lookup: CDR1 LGHNA, CDR2 YSLEER. CDR3 DNA sequence: TGCGCCAGCAGCCAAGACGGGACTAGCGGGGTAGAGCAGTACTTC. Translating it yields CASSQDGTSGVEQYF.